This TCR beta chain appears in the sequencing data of a study of control samples from healthy donors and cancer patients. Profiling relied on immunoSEQ multiplex PCR, and the TCRdb table lists in-frame clones only, not all of them. The table records about 73,000 clones, around nine tenths of them present only once. The CDR3 has 13 amino acids. Germline lookup yields CDR1 KGHSH and CDR2 LQKENI. The V gene end was trimmed by 3 bases and the J gene end by 7 bases; junction bases not matched to a gene: 3. The chain links TRBV18 to TRBJ1-2, with 9 bases that match TRBD1. This TCR derives from a man in his 60s with lung cancer. Sequenced material: PBMCs. CDR3 DNA: TGTGCCAGCTCACCGGGACAGGGCGGTGGCTACACCTTC. It is translated as CASSPGQGGGYTF.